One and the same sample provided the 8 T cell receptor beta chains below, sequenced in a study of blood T cell repertoires in COVID-19. Data came from immunoSEQ multiplex PCR; TCRdb stores just in-frame clones and leaves some out. This sample carries 500,000 to 600,000 clones, around nine tenths of them seen once, and the ten largest clones take about 8%. What was sequenced was peripheral blood. The receptor set was obtained from a woman aged 45-59 years with COVID-19, enrolled during active disease.

The chain joins TRBV18 to TRBJ1-2; maybe TRBD1 (5 bases). The germline V gene encodes CDR1 KGHSH and CDR2 LQKENI. V was pared by 2 bases and J by 8 bases, with 15 bases between. The CDR3 extends over 14 amino acids. For the CDR3, the DNA is TGTGCCAGCTCACCATTATCAGGGTTCGACGGCTACACCTTC. It encodes CASSPLSGFDGYTF.

The rearrangement links TRBV5-6 to TRBJ1-1; TRBD1 agrees at 9 bases. J was trimmed by 4 bases and V by 1 base; bases with no gene match: 2. In germline, CDR1 is SGHDT, CDR2 YYEEEE. The CDR3 consists of 14 residues. CDR3: CASSLLQGATEAFF. The CDR3 region has the DNA TGTGCCAGCAGCTTGCTACAGGGGGCCACTGAAGCTTTCTTT.

The CDR3 coding sequence is TGTGCCAGCAGGGACAGGGGGTTAGACACTGAAGCTTTCTTT. Amino acids: CASRDRGLDTEAFF. This rearrangement joins TRBV27 to TRBJ1-1; 10 nucleotides agree with TRBD1. The germline V gene encodes CDR1 MNHEY and CDR2 SMNVEV (reference sequence). Losses at the gene ends were 6 bases for V and 3 bases for J; bases not matched to a gene: 4. The CDR3 totals 14 residues.

J is TRBJ2-3 and V is TRBV23-1; 7 bases fit TRBD1. TRBV23-1 is recorded as an ORF, its role being uncertain. Trimming removed 0 bases from V and 3 bases from J; junction bases left unmatched: 9. The CDR3 runs to 17 residues. Here the CDR3 reads CASSQSTTGWGTDTQYF. The CDR3 DNA sequence: TGCGCCAGCAGTCAATCAACGACAGGGTGGGGTACAGATACGCAGTATTTT.

The J gene is TRBJ1-4, the V gene TRBV19, with 7 bases aligning to TRBD1. The V and J ends lost 3 bases and 6 bases, in that order; junction bases with no gene match: 10. CDR1 and CDR2 (germline): LNHDA, SQIVND (reference sequence). The CDR3 is 16 amino acids. This chain's CDR3 is CASSMRPTGKDEKLFF. CDR3 nucleotides: TGTGCCAGTAGTATGAGACCGACAGGGAAGGATGAAAAACTGTTTTTT.

The chain employs TRBV19 and TRBJ1-1; D is uncertain. CDR3 length equals 13 residues. Trimming removed 7 bases from V and 5 bases from J, with 14 bases in between. Germline CDR1 reads LNHDA; CDR2 reads SQIVND (reference sequence). Here the CDR3 DNA reads TGTGCCAGTACTCGCGAAACGGGGACTGAAGCTTTCTTT. Its translation is CASTRETGTEAFF.

The chain joins TRBV5-1 to TRBJ2-7; 9 nucleotides align to TRBD1. Trimming removed 4 bases from V and 5 bases from J; junction bases left unmatched: 7. The CDR3 runs to 14 residues. Germline CDR1 reads SGHRS; CDR2 reads YFSETQ. The CDR3 sequence: CASSPPGQGNEQYF. For the CDR3, the DNA is TGCGCCAGCAGCCCACCGGGACAGGGAAACGAGCAGTACTTC.

This chain joins TRBV6-5 and TRBJ1-2, with TRBD1 matching over 11 bases. The V and J ends lost 4 bases and 7 bases, in that order; junction bases with no gene match: 8. In germline, CDR1 is MNHEY, CDR2 SVGAGI. This CDR3 has 15 residues. This CDR3 is CASSSRDRGVGGYTF. CDR3 nucleotides: TGTGCCAGCAGTTCGAGGGACAGGGGGGTTGGTGGCTACACCTTC.